These 17 T cell receptor beta chains were sequenced from one sample in a study of Graves' ophthalmopathy and Graves' hyperthyroidism. The authors amplified TCR beta CDR3 regions, and they did so from RNA transcripts for repertoire sequencing. Investigators did first-round RT-PCR with HTBI primers, then second-round multiplex PCR. TCRdb redid the calling of the multiplex PCR reads with MiXCR, one entry per CDR3 protein. This table has under 800,000 distinct CDR3 sequences, about 20% appearing once. Sequencing was performed on peripheral blood. The receptors here all came from a young woman with stable Graves' hyperthyroidism. Some clones in this sample may be carry-over from other donors' samples.

The sample holds many counts of this clonotype. The V and J genes are TRBV7-9 and TRBJ2-5; no definite D call. V lost 4 bases and J 5 bases, leaving 17 bases between the germline ends. Germline assignment: CDR1 SEHNR and CDR2 FQNEAQ (reference sequence). The CDR3 sequence is 15 residues long. CDR3 protein: CASSSALPASETQYF. CDR3 coding DNA: TGTGCCAGCAGCTCGGCCCTGCCCGCGAGCGAGACCCAGTACTTC.

J is TRBJ1-6 and V is TRBV5-4, with D possibly being TRBD1 (6 bases). Trimming removed 4 bases from V and 7 bases from J, with 18 bases in between. The CDR3 runs to 16 residues. Germline CDR1 and CDR2: SGHNT and YYREEE (reference sequence). CDR3 DNA sequence: TGTGCCAGCAGCCGGAGGGGGGGCGCGGGGAATTCACCCCTCCACTTT. Translating it yields CASSRRGGAGNSPLHF.

At least ten counts were recorded for this clonotype. V usage is TRBV19 and J usage is TRBJ2-4, with 7 bases lining up with TRBD1. The V and J ends lost 6 bases and 4 bases, in that order; junction bases with no gene match: 9. The germline V gene has CDR1 LNHDA and CDR2 SQIVND (reference sequence). This CDR3 has 15 residues. CDR3: CASSQGGWEKNIQYF. The CDR3, as DNA: TGTGCCAGTAGCCAAGGGGGCTGGGAGAAAAACATTCAGTACTTC.

This clonotype was seen at least ten times. V usage is TRBV7-6 and J usage is TRBJ2-7; the match to TRBD1 covers 7 bases. V was pared by 2 bases and J by 5 bases, with 9 bases of the junction left unmatched. Looked up from germline, CDR1 is SGHVS and CDR2 is FNYEAQ. This CDR3 is 15 amino acids long. The CDR3 DNA reads TGTGCCAGCAGCTTATCCTACACCGGGACAGACGAGCAGTACTTC. Its protein product is CASSLSYTGTDEQYF.

This clonotype was detected many times. The rearrangement links TRBV18 to TRBJ2-7; 8 bases are shared with TRBD1. This CDR3 is built from 14 residues. V lost 6 bases to trimming and J lost 3 bases; unmatched junction nucleotides: 7. Germline CDR1 KGHSH, CDR2 LQKENI. In nucleotides, the CDR3 is TGTGCCAGCTCCGCAGGGGGCCCTCTCTACGAGCAGTACTTC. Translated: CASSAGGPLYEQYF.

At least ten counts were recorded for this clonotype. V gene TRBV11-2 combines with J gene TRBJ2-2, with 9 bases matching TRBD2. The V gene's germline CDR1 is SGHAT and CDR2 FQNNGV. The CDR3 is 16 amino acids. Unmatched junction bases numbered 8, after V lost 5 bases and J lost 4 bases. The CDR3: CASSPGASGITGELFF. Here the CDR3 DNA reads TGTGCCAGCAGCCCGGGGGCTAGCGGGATCACCGGGGAGCTGTTTTTT.

This clonotype was recorded at least ten times. The rearrangement joins TRBV6-6 to TRBJ2-7; D gene uncertain. The V end was cut by 5 bases, the J end by 5 bases, with 13 bases between. This CDR3 spans 13 amino acids. Germline CDR1 reads MNHNY; CDR2 reads SVGAGI (reference sequence). The CDR3 loop is CASSLRLSDEQYF. For the CDR3, the DNA is TGTGCCAGCAGTCTTCGGCTGAGCGACGAGCAGTACTTC.

This clonotype was recorded at least ten times. V gene TRBV28 combines with J gene TRBJ2-5; D gene ambiguous. The CDR3 loop spans 15 amino acids. CDR1 is MDHEN, CDR2 SYDVKM, per germline. The germline V and J ends were trimmed by 2 bases and 5 bases, with 15 bases remaining between them. The CDR3: CASSLGGTIGETQYF. The CDR3, as DNA: TGTGCCAGCAGTTTAGGCGGAACGATTGGGGAGACCCAGTACTTC.

The CDR3 nucleotides read TGCAGTGCCCTAGAACCGGGACTTCGGTACGAGCAGTACTTC. Its protein is CSALEPGLRYEQYF. The genes are TRBV20-1 and TRBJ2-7; D perhaps matches TRBD2 (6 bases). There are 14 residues in the CDR3. Per the germline V gene, CDR1 is DFQATT and CDR2 is SNEGSKA (reference sequence). V was shortened by 6 bases and J by 4 bases, with 19 bases between the two germline ends.

This clonotype was found a few times. V gene TRBV3-1 combines with J gene TRBJ1-1; weak D call: TRBD1 (6 bases). Germline assignment: CDR1 LGHDT and CDR2 YNNKEL (reference sequence). The CDR3 length is 13 residues. With 2 bases removed from V and 7 bases from J, the gap between germline ends came to 11 bases. The CDR3, as DNA: TGTGCCAGCAGCCAACAGGGGTCAGGTGAAGCTTTCTTT. This codes for CASSQQGSGEAFF. The whole variable domain, remainder taken from reference TRBV3-1 and TRBJ1-1, is DTAVSQTPKYLVTQMGNDKSIKCEQNLGHDTMYWYKQDSKKFLKIMFSYNNKELIINETVPNRFSPKSPDKAHLNLHINSLELGDSAVYFCASSQQGSGEAFFGQGTRLTVV.

Ten or more counts support this clonotype. The J gene is TRBJ2-5, the V gene TRBV5-1, with a weak D call TRBD2 (5 bases). The CDR3 sequence is 14 residues long. V was clipped by 4 bases and J by 2 bases, with 12 bases between them. Germline V gives CDR1 SGHRS, CDR2 YFSETQ. CDR3 region: CASSAGLPQETQYF. The CDR3 bases are TGCGCCAGCAGCGCTGGACTGCCACAAGAGACCCAGTACTTC.

The chain joins TRBV27 to TRBJ1-2; unclear D gene. The CDR3 sequence is 15 residues long. Germline values: CDR1 MNHEY, CDR2 SMNVEV (reference sequence). Trimming removed 5 bases at V and 0 bases at J, with 13 bases between. CDR3 protein: CASSPWSLANYGYTF. The CDR3 DNA sequence: TGTGCCAGCAGTCCGTGGTCGCTAGCTAACTATGGCTACACCTTC.

This clonotype was recorded at least ten times. The V call is TRBV3-1, the J call TRBJ2-5; 8 positions match TRBD2. With 5 bases clipped from V and 5 bases from J, the junction kept 13 bases outside the gene matches. This CDR3 is built from 16 residues. CDR1 is LGHDT, CDR2 YNNKEL, per germline (reference sequence). The CDR3 region is CASSSRGAGAQETQYF. CDR3 DNA: TGTGCCAGCAGCTCCCGTGGAGCGGGGGCACAGGAGACCCAGTACTTC.

The CDR3 sequence is CASSRALTTGYTF. CDR3 nucleotide sequence: TGTGCCAGCAGTCGGGCCCTTACCACAGGCTACACCTTC. The chain recombines TRBV12-3 or TRBV12-4 with TRBJ1-2; the D is unclear. This CDR3 spans 13 amino acids. Trimming removed 5 bases at V and 8 bases at J, with 15 bases between.

This clonotype has a count of ten or more. The chain couples TRBV10-3 to TRBJ1-3; D unresolved. V was shortened by 4 bases and J by 5 bases, with 15 bases between the two germline ends. The CDR3 loop spans 15 amino acids. The V gene's germline CDR1 is ENHRY and CDR2 SYGVKD. This CDR3 is CAISVSQTDRNTIYF. CDR3 DNA: TGTGCCATCAGTGTTAGTCAGACCGATCGAAACACCATATATTTT.

CDR3 region: CASSYPGRPGTLHF. As DNA, the CDR3 is TGTGCCAGCAGTTATCCCGGCCGCCCTGGAACCCTCCACTTT. The chain employs TRBV6-9 and TRBJ1-6; the D is unclear. Germline V CDR1 and CDR2: MNHGY, SVAAGI. CDR3 length equals 14 residues. Deletions cut 2 bases from V and 14 bases from J, with 16 bases between.

This clonotype came up many times. V gene TRBV28 combines with J gene TRBJ2-7; D is unresolved. Looked up from germline, CDR1 is MDHEN and CDR2 is SYDVKM. Trimming removed 8 bases from V and 3 bases from J, with 17 bases in between. The CDR3 is 14 residues long. This chain's CDR3 is CASGPRVPNYEQYF. The CDR3 DNA follows: TGTGCCAGCGGCCCAAGGGTTCCCAACTACGAGCAGTACTTC.